This entry is about one TCR beta chain. The CDR3 runs 14 residues. Looked up from germline, CDR1 is SGHTA and CDR2 is FQGNSA. V lost 10 bases and J lost 0, with 13 bases in between. Each cDNA molecule carried a unique molecular identifier. TCRdb used MiXCR to reprocess the 5' RACE reads, holding one entry per CDR3 protein. The sample carries roughly 35,000 distinct CDR3 sequences, about 3.9% recorded once. This entry is derived from a study of early T cells in non-severe SARS-CoV-2 infection. The TCR originated in an adult who was a healthcare worker with PCR-confirmed SARS-CoV-2 infection or an uninfected control (not recorded which). The V call is TRBV7-2, the J call TRBJ2-1; no definite D call. Sequencing was carried out using whole blood. DNA for the CDR3: TGTGCCACGCAATACAGTAGCTCCTACAATGAGCAGTTCTTC. Protein product: CATQYSSSYNEQFF.